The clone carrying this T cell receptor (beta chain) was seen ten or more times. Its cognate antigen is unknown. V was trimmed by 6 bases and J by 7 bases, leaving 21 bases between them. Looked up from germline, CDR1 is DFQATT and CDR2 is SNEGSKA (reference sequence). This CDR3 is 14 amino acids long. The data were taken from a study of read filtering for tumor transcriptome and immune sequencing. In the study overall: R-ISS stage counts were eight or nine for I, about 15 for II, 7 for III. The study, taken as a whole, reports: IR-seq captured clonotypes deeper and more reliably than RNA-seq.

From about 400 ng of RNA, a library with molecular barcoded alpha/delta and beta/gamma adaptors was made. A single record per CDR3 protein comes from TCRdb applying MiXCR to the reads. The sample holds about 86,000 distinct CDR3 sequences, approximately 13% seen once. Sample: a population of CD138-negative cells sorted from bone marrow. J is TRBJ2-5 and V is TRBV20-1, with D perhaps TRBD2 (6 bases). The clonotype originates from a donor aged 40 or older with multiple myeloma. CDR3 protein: CSAFRDLLPRTQYF. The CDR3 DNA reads TGCAGTGCGTTCCGGGACTTGCTCCCCAGGACCCAGTACTTC.